This TCR beta chain was observed in a study of Graves' ophthalmopathy and Graves' hyperthyroidism. General study points: In blood, most expanded thyroid clonotypes above 0.001 frequency were also detected.

Stable hyperthyroidism meant no progression to ophthalmopathy within 18 months of follow-up. Patients in the hyperthyroidism group, adults aged 18 to 65, were newly diagnosed, under 2 months' duration. It was on clinical symptoms, serum thyroxine, TRAb, thyroid ultrasound and orbital computed tomography that diagnosis relied. Amplifying from RNA transcripts, the study obtained TCR beta CDR3 regions. The workflow started with a first-round RT-PCR run with HTBI primers and then moved on to a second-round multiplex PCR. One entry per CDR3 protein, called by TCRdb with MiXCR from the multiplex PCR reads. Seen here are hundreds of thousands of distinct CDR3 sequences, approximately 21% observed once, and the top ten hold approximately 6.9%. The CDR3 extends over 14 amino acids. Germline V gene sequence: CDR1 SEHNR, CDR2 FQNEAQ (reference sequence). V was cut by 6 bases and J by 4 bases, with 16 bases left in between.

Regarding this clonotype: Its antigen remains unknown.

V and J are TRBV7-9 and TRBJ2-7; the D gene could be TRBD1 or TRBD2 (6 bases each). The clonotype was recovered from a woman aged 18-29 years with stable Graves' hyperthyroidism. Some clones in this sample may be carry-over from other donors' samples. The specimen sequenced was peripheral blood. The CDR3 spells CASSEMGGKYEQYF. CDR3 DNA: TGTGCCAGCAGTGAAATGGGGGGCAAGTACGAGCAGTACTTC.